This is a list of T cell receptor beta chains from one sample in a study of T cells after yellow fever vaccination. TCRdb redid the calling of the 5' RACE reads with MiXCR, one entry per CDR3 protein. The data contain 150,000 to 200,000 distinct CDR3 sequences, 11% of them singletons. The sample consisted of CD8+ T cells sorted from PBMCs, taken 15 days after the yellow fever booster vaccination. The source of these receptors is a man aged 18 to 30 who received the YFV17D yellow fever vaccine. CDR3s include the opening cysteine and the closing phenylalanine or tryptophan. D genes are given only for firm matches. Rows may omit the clone size; those that give it use once, few, many or a size class.

cdr3_aa	cdr3_nt	j_call	v_call	d_call	clone_size
CASSLALIQETQYF	TGTGCCAGCAGCTTAGCCCTAATACAAGAGACCCAGTACTTC	TRBJ2-5	TRBV7-8	NA	many
CATSFGLAKNIQYF	TGTGCCACCTCGTTCGGTCTAGCCAAAAACATTCAGTACTTC	TRBJ2-4	TRBV28	NA	NA
CASSQDLRTANQPQHF	TGTGCCAGCAGCCAAGATCTAAGAACAGCTAATCAGCCCCAGCATTTT	TRBJ1-5	TRBV4-2	NA	NA
CSVALRGKAYEQYF	TGCAGCGTTGCTCTGAGGGGGAAGGCCTACGAGCAGTACTTC	TRBJ2-7	TRBV29-1	NA	NA
CASSFGTALYEQYF	TGTGCCAGCAGCTTTGGGACAGCCCTCTACGAGCAGTACTTC	TRBJ2-7	TRBV11-3	TRBD1	NA
CASSQDWTRSTDTQYF	TGCGCCAGCAGCCAAGATTGGACCCGGAGCACAGATACGCAGTATTTT	TRBJ2-3	TRBV4-3	NA	NA
CASSDSQDRVGGSNQPQHF	TGTGCCAGCAGTGACTCACAAGACAGGGTCGGGGGTAGCAATCAGCCCCAGCATTTT	TRBJ1-5	TRBV6-4	TRBD1	NA
CASSPSGGPEETQYF	TGTGCCAGCAGCCCTAGCGGGGGGCCGGAGGAGACCCAGTACTTC	TRBJ2-5	TRBV6-2/TRBV6-3	TRBD2	NA
CASRGMVAQETQYF	TGTGCCAGCAGAGGGATGGTAGCCCAAGAGACCCAGTACTTC	TRBJ2-5	TRBV11-2	NA	NA
CASSYGGHQPQHF	TGTGCCAGCAGTTACGGGGGGCATCAGCCCCAGCATTTT	TRBJ1-5	TRBV6-5	NA	NA
CSVIGTGVYNEQFF	TGCAGCGTGATTGGGACAGGGGTCTACAATGAGCAGTTCTTC	TRBJ2-1	TRBV29-1	TRBD1	few
CASSQKAVSGANVLTF	TGCGCCAGCAGCCAAAAGGCGGTCTCTGGGGCCAACGTCCTGACTTTC	TRBJ2-6	TRBV4-3	NA	NA
CASSSTGSGANVLTF	TGCGCCAGCAGCTCGACAGGTTCTGGGGCCAACGTCCTGACTTTC	TRBJ2-6	TRBV5-1	NA	NA
CASFGGVGTDTQYF	TGTGCCAGCTTCGGGGGGGTCGGGACAGATACGCAGTATTTT	TRBJ2-3	TRBV27	TRBD2	NA
CASSQEWPFGDTDTQYF	TGTGCCAGCAGCCAAGAATGGCCTTTTGGGGACACAGATACGCAGTATTTT	TRBJ2-3	TRBV14	NA	NA
CASRGQGFTEAFF	TGCGCCAGCAGGGGTCAGGGATTCACTGAAGCTTTCTTT	TRBJ1-1	TRBV5-1	NA	NA
CASSPSGTLNTEAFF	TGTGCCAGCAGTCCCAGCGGGACCTTGAACACTGAAGCTTTCTTT	TRBJ1-1	TRBV6-6	NA	NA